Below, 16 T cell receptor beta chains from the same sample are listed, as sequenced in a study of graft-versus-host responses after intestinal transplantation. No cognate antigen is known for these TCRs. Assay: immunoSEQ multiplex PCR; the TCRdb copy retains only in-frame clones and omits some. Among about 130,000 clones listed, 85% to 95% were seen once. This sample comprised unstimulated CD4+ T cells sorted from spleen or lymph node cells, obtained before intestinal transplant. These receptors came from a human donor who received an intestinal transplant.

The genes are TRBV18 and TRBJ2-7; TRBD2 is a possible D gene (6 bases). Trimming removed 8 bases at V and 0 bases at J, with 17 bases between. The CDR3 spans 15 residues. Germline CDR1 is KGHSH and CDR2 is LQKENI. The CDR3 protein is CASTFGRGSSYEQYF. In DNA form, the CDR3 reads TGTGCCAGCACGTTCGGGAGAGGGAGCTCCTACGAGCAGTACTTC. The full variable domain, in which reference TRBV18 and TRBJ2-7 provide the parts outside the CDR3, is NAGVMQNPRHLVRRRGQEARLRCSPMKGHSHVYWYRQLPEEGLKFMVYLQKENIIDESGMPKERFSAEFPKEGPSILRIQQVVRGDSAAYFCASTFGRGSSYEQYFGPGTRLTVT.

The V gene is TRBV4-1, the J gene TRBJ1-4; D remains ambiguous. V lost 4 bases and J 0 bases, leaving 12 bases between the germline ends. The CDR3 is 16 amino acids. The germline gives CDR1 MGHRA, CDR2 YSYEKL. CDR3 sequence (DNA): TGCGCCAGCAGCCGAGGAGCCGGTGCAACTAATGAAAAACTGTTTTTT. Protein sequence: CASSRGAGATNEKLFF.

This rearrangement joins TRBV14 to TRBJ2-5, with 11 nucleotides matching TRBD2. There are 16 residues in the CDR3. The germline gives CDR1 SGHDN, CDR2 FVKESK. V trimming: 1 base; J trimming: 4 bases; junction bases outside the gene matches: 5. As DNA, the CDR3 is TGTGCCAGCAGCCAAGGCTGGCTAGCGGGAGGAGAGACCCAGTACTTC. It encodes CASSQGWLAGGETQYF.

J is TRBJ2-7 and V is TRBV11-2, with 9 bases lining up with TRBD2. The germline gives CDR1 SGHAT, CDR2 FQNNGV. V lost 5 bases, J lost 7 bases, and 15 bases stayed unmatched. This CDR3 region has 16 residues. The CDR3 loop is CASSPPGVLAGYEQYF. Here the CDR3 DNA reads TGTGCCAGCAGCCCCCCCGGCGTTCTAGCGGGATATGAGCAGTACTTC. The whole variable domain, remainder taken from reference TRBV11-2 and TRBJ2-7, is EAGVAQSPRYKIIEKRQSVAFWCNPISGHATLYWYQQILGQGPKLLIQFQNNGVVDDSQLPKDRFSAERLKGVDSTLKIQPAKLEDSAVYLCASSPPGVLAGYEQYFGPGTRLTVT.

A single count supports this clone. The V call is TRBV11-3, the J call TRBJ2-1; D tentatively fits TRBD1 or TRBD2 (6 bases each). V shed 5 bases and J shed 2 bases, with 13 bases lying between them. CDR1 is SGHNT, CDR2 YENEEA, per germline. This CDR3 is built from 15 residues. The CDR3 protein is CASSPGQRAYNEQFF. The CDR3 DNA reads TGTGCCAGCAGCCCCGGACAGCGGGCCTACAATGAGCAGTTCTTC.

The chain employs TRBV4-1 and TRBJ1-2; 8 nucleotides agree with TRBD1. Trimming removed 4 bases from V and 3 bases from J; junction bases left unmatched: 13. Germline assignment: CDR1 MGHRA and CDR2 YSYEKL. This CDR3 has 17 residues. In nucleotides, the CDR3 is TGCGCCAGCAGCCCGACACCTATGACAGGGGTTCACTATGGCTACACCTTC. It encodes CASSPTPMTGVHYGYTF.

The gene calls are TRBV5-4 and TRBJ1-1; weak D call: TRBD1 (6 bases). Germline-derived CDR1 and CDR2 are SGHNT and YYREEE (reference sequence). The CDR3 length is 15 residues. Deletions cut 0 bases from V and 1 base from J, with 10 bases between. CDR3 protein: CASSLGQVPNTEAFF. The CDR3 region has the DNA TGTGCCAGCAGCTTGGGACAGGTTCCGAACACTGAAGCTTTCTTT.

The gene calls are TRBV4-2 and TRBJ2-1, with D perhaps matching TRBD1 or TRBD2 (5 bases each). CDR3 size: 17 residues. Germline lookup yields CDR1 LGHNA and CDR2 YNFKEQ. V lost 3 bases and J 5 bases, leaving 20 bases between the germline ends. The CDR3 here is CASSQKARGPVNNEQFF. The CDR3 DNA follows: TGTGCCAGCAGCCAGAAGGCTAGGGGACCTGTCAACAATGAGCAGTTCTTC.

V gene TRBV15 combines with J gene TRBJ1-1, with D tentatively TRBD1 (6 bases). CDR1 and CDR2 from the germline V gene are LNHNV and YYDKDF (reference sequence). The V end lost 5 bases, the J end lost 7 bases, and 17 bases lay between the germline ends. This CDR3 is built from 14 residues. The CDR3 spells CATSGGPAEGEAFF. CDR3 DNA sequence: TGTGCCACCAGCGGGGGGCCGGCTGAGGGTGAAGCTTTCTTT.

This clone has only one observation. The rearrangement uses TRBV11-3 and TRBJ2-7; 8 nucleotides agree with TRBD1. This CDR3 is built from 14 residues. Germline trimming cut 1 base from V and 5 bases from J; bases unmatched to any gene: 4. Germline CDR1 and CDR2: SGHNT and YENEEA. This chain's CDR3 is CASSLGTGSDEQYF. The CDR3 DNA reads as TGTGCCAGCAGCTTAGGGACAGGGTCGGACGAGCAGTACTTC.

This chain links TRBV11-2 with TRBJ1-1; 8 bases match TRBD1. This CDR3 region has 15 residues. Trimming took 4 bases from V and 7 from J; bases not matched to a gene: 11. Germline assignment: CDR1 SGHAT and CDR2 FQNNGV. This CDR3 reads CASSSGRDRRVEAFF. CDR3 DNA sequence: TGTGCCAGCAGCTCCGGGAGGGACAGGCGCGTTGAAGCTTTCTTT.

The rearrangement joins TRBV5-1 to TRBJ2-5; 8 bases fit TRBD1. Per the germline V gene, CDR1 is SGHRS and CDR2 is YFSETQ. The ends lost 8 bases at V and 3 bases at J; junction bases unmatched: 15. The CDR3 spans 16 residues. The CDR3 sequence: CASSDPRTGQEETQYF. CDR3 in DNA: TGCGCCAGTAGCGATCCTAGGACAGGGCAGGAAGAGACCCAGTACTTC.

The chain carries TRBV7-6 and TRBJ2-1, with 7 nucleotides matching TRBD2. The CDR3 is 16 residues long. J gave up 4 bases and V 4 bases, and 10 bases lay outside the gene matches. From germline, CDR1 is SGHVS and CDR2 FNYEAQ. For the CDR3, the DNA is TGTGCCAGCAGCTCCCTAGCGGCTTCCGGATACAATGAGCAGTTCTTC. Its protein product is CASSSLAASGYNEQFF.

The V gene is TRBV11-1, the J gene TRBJ2-1; 12 bases fit TRBD2. This CDR3 is 18 amino acids long. From germline, CDR1 is SGHAT and CDR2 FQDESV (reference sequence). Trimming removed 5 bases from V and 4 bases from J; junction bases left unmatched: 12. CDR3 bases: TGTGCCAGCAGCGGGGGTCTAGCGGGAGGGCCTATGTACAATGAGCAGTTCTTC. Translation gives CASSGGLAGGPMYNEQFF.

This clone was seen only a few times. This chain links TRBV10-3 with TRBJ1-3; D unclear. The CDR3 is made up of 13 amino acids. Trimming cost V 10 bases and J 0 bases, with 10 bases left between them. CDR1 is ENHRY, CDR2 SYGVKD, per germline. CDR3 DNA sequence: TGTGCCAGTGCAGTCCTCTCTGGAAACACCATATATTTT. Its translation is CASAVLSGNTIYF.

The CDR3, as DNA: TGCGCCAGCAGCCACGTTCTAGGCGAGACCCAGTACTTC. Protein product: CASSHVLGETQYF. The chain joins TRBV4-3 to TRBJ2-5; D is undetermined. Trimming took 3 bases from V and 5 from J, leaving 10 bases between them. CDR3 length: 13 amino acids. Looked up from germline, CDR1 is LGHNA and CDR2 is YSLEER.